A selection of T cell receptor beta chains follows, all from one sample in a study of cytomegalovirus exposure and HLA in healthy donors. The table came from immunoSEQ multiplex PCR; TCRdb's copy has only in-frame clones and leaves some out. This sample has 150,000 to 200,000 clones, with approximately 80% found just once. Material for sequencing was PBMCs. The receptors shown here come from a woman under 40 in good health and CMV-seropositive. CDR3s include the opening cysteine and the closing phenylalanine or tryptophan. The D gene is left open where the match is weak. Size is omitted from some rows. Given values are once, few, many or a class for expanded clones.

TRBV27	TRBJ1-4	NA	NA	TGTGCCAGCAGTTTATTTGGGGGGGGCCTTAATGAAAAACTGTTTTTT	CASSLFGGGLNEKLFF
TRBV4-1	TRBJ2-5	NA	NA	TGCGCCAGCAGCCTCTTACTAGAGGCCCGGGGGAAAGAGACCCAGTACTTC	CASSLLLEARGKETQYF
TRBV5-6	TRBJ2-1	NA	TRBD2	TGTGCCAGCAGCCCAGGACTAGCGGAAAACAATGAGCAGTTCTTC	CASSPGLAENNEQFF
TRBV10-3	TRBJ2-7	NA	TRBD1	TGTGCCATCAGGACCGGGACAGGGTCCTACGAGCAGTACTTC	CAIRTGTGSYEQYF
TRBV19	TRBJ2-5	NA	TRBD2	TGTGCCAGTAGTATACGGGGGGGCCTTCCAGAGACCCAGTACTTC	CASSIRGGLPETQYF
TRBV6-1	TRBJ1-4	few	NA	TGTGCCAGCAGTGCCGAGGGCTCAACTAATGAAAAACTGTTTTTT	CASSAEGSTNEKLFF
TRBV9	TRBJ1-2	once	TRBD1	TGTGCCAGCAGCGGGGCCGACAGGGTGGTTGCTGGCTACACCTTC	CASSGADRVVAGYTF
TRBV19	TRBJ2-7	NA	TRBD1	TGTGCCAGTAGTATTCAGGGACAGGGTTACGAGCAGTACTTC	CASSIQGQGYEQYF
TRBV6-5	TRBJ2-4	NA	NA	TGTGCCAGCAGTTACTCGCGGGGTTCAAACATTCAGTACTTC	CASSYSRGSNIQYF
TRBV7-8	TRBJ2-1	NA	NA	TGTGCCAGCAGGTCTACGCGGGGCTACAATGAGCAGTTCTTC	CASRSTRGYNEQFF
TRBV5-4	TRBJ2-5	NA	TRBD2	TGTGCCAGCGGGACTAGCGGGAGTCGGGTTGAGACCCAGTACTTC	CASGTSGSRVETQYF
TRBV6-5	TRBJ2-5	NA	NA	TGTGCCAGCAGTTACTCCCTAGAGACCCAGTACTTC	CASSYSLETQYF
TRBV14	TRBJ1-2	NA	TRBD1	TGTGCCAGCAGCCAGGGGACAGGGCCGTATGGCTACACCTTC	CASSQGTGPYGYTF
TRBV7-6	TRBJ1-1	NA	NA	TGTGCCAGCAGCACCCCCCCGGGGGGCAGGCTCAACGCTGAAGCTTTCTTT	CASSTPPGGRLNAEAFF
TRBV19	TRBJ2-7	once	TRBD2	TGTGCCAGTAGTATTGCGTCCGGGGGGAACGGCGAGCAGTACTTC	CASSIASGGNGEQYF
TRBV9	TRBJ1-2	once	NA	TGTGCCAGCATAAATATAGCAGGGTTTGAAAGTGGCTACACCTTC	CASINIAGFESGYTF
TRBV29-1	TRBJ2-6	NA	TRBD1	TGCAGCGTTGAACTGACAGGGGACCCCTACTCTGGGGCCAACGTCCTGACTTTC	CSVELTGDPYSGANVLTF
TRBV27	TRBJ2-6	NA	TRBD1	TGTGCCAGCAGCCAGACGGACAGGGTTGGGGCCAACGTCCTGACTTTC	CASSQTDRVGANVLTF
TRBV18	TRBJ2-7	once	NA	TGTGCCAGCTCTCAAGGGGATACCGCCTACGAGCAGTACTTC	CASSQGDTAYEQYF
TRBV19	TRBJ2-7	once	NA	TGTGCCAGTAGTCCGTCCCCCCGGGGTCGGGATGAGCAGTACTTC	CASSPSPRGRDEQYF
TRBV10-3	TRBJ2-6	NA	NA	TGTGCCAGCACGGGGGATTCTGGGGCCAACGTCCTGACTTTC	CASTGDSGANVLTF
TRBV2	TRBJ1-6	NA	NA	TGTGCCAGCAGTGCCCCGGTCCCTAATTCACCCCTCCACTTT	CASSAPVPNSPLHF
TRBV5-1	TRBJ2-7	NA	TRBD1	TGCGCCAGCAGCTCCTGGGACAGCTACTACGAGCAGTACTTC	CASSSWDSYYEQYF
TRBV27	TRBJ1-5	NA	NA	TGTGCCAGCAGCCCAGGGAGCAATCAGCCCCAGCATTTT	CASSPGSNQPQHF
TRBV14	TRBJ2-1	NA	NA	TGTGCCAGCAGCCAGGGGACACATTACAATGAGCAGTTCTTC	CASSQGTHYNEQFF
TRBV2	TRBJ2-7	NA	TRBD2	TGTGCCCCCAAAAGCGGGGTCTACGAGCAGTACTTC	CAPKSGVYEQYF
TRBV6-4	TRBJ2-3	NA	NA	TGTGCCAGCAGTGACCAGTCTAGCGCCACAGATACGCAGTATTTT	CASSDQSSATDTQYF
TRBV7-6	TRBJ2-1	NA	NA	TGTGCCAGCAGCTTATTAAAGGGGCCCTCCTCCTACAATGAGCAGTTCTTC	CASSLLKGPSSYNEQFF
TRBV6-5	TRBJ2-1	few	TRBD2	TGTGCCAGCAGTTCCAACCGGGGGGGGCGAAATGAGCAGTTCTTC	CASSSNRGGRNEQFF
TRBV9	TRBJ1-3	NA	NA	TGTGCCAGCAGCCGAGACCGACAGAGCTCTGGAAACACCATATATTTT	CASSRDRQSSGNTIYF
TRBV6-6	TRBJ2-1	NA	TRBD1	TGTGCCAGCAGTTCGACAGGGCTCTCCTACAATGAGCAGTTCTTC	CASSSTGLSYNEQFF
TRBV5-1	TRBJ2-5	NA	NA	TGCGCCAGCAGCACCTCGGGGTCCCAAGAGACCCAGTACTTC	CASSTSGSQETQYF
TRBV29-1	TRBJ2-3	NA	TRBD1	TGCAGCGTTGAGGGGGTAGGGGGCGGTCTGGATACGCAGTATTTT	CSVEGVGGGLDTQYF
TRBV11-1	TRBJ1-5	NA	NA	TGTGCCAGCAGCTTAGCCGGGATCGCTCAGCCCCAGCATTTT	CASSLAGIAQPQHF
TRBV10-3	TRBJ2-6	NA	NA	TGTGCCATCAGTGGACAGGAGACGATATCTGGGGCCAACGTCCTGACTTTC	CAISGQETISGANVLTF
TRBV4-1	TRBJ2-5	once	NA	TGCGCCAGCAGCCAACCAGGGGGGTATGGGACCCAGTACTTC	CASSQPGGYGTQYF
TRBV11-3	TRBJ2-1	NA	NA	TGTGCCAGCAGCCCAGGCTATCGTTCCTACAATGAGCAGTTCTTC	CASSPGYRSYNEQFF
TRBV5-1	TRBJ1-2	NA	NA	TGCGCCAGCACCCTAGGGGCTTTACGCTATGGCTACACCTTC	CASTLGALRYGYTF
TRBV15	TRBJ1-2	NA	NA	TGTGCCACCAGCAGCCGAAGGGGCGCCCAATATGGCTACACCTTC	CATSSRRGAQYGYTF
TRBV19	TRBJ2-7	once	TRBD2	TGTGCCAGTGGCGACGGGGGGGCAGTAGCTTTCGAGCAGTACTTC	CASGDGGAVAFEQYF
TRBV10-1	TRBJ1-2	NA	TRBD1	TGCGCCAGCAGTGAGTGGACAGGCTATGGCTACACCTTC	CASSEWTGYGYTF
TRBV13	TRBJ1-2	NA	NA	TGTGCCAGCAGCCCCAGGGATAGGGGCTACACCTTC	CASSPRDRGYTF
TRBV21-1	TRBJ2-1	NA	NA	TGTGCCAGCGTAAGTAGCGGGAGCGCGGATGAGCAGTTCTTC	CASVSSGSADEQFF
TRBV5-1	TRBJ1-1	NA	NA	TGCGCCAGCAGCCCGGGGAGGGTAATGAACACTGAAGCTTTCTTT	CASSPGRVMNTEAFF
TRBV18	TRBJ1-1	few	NA	TGTGCCAGCTCACCTGCAGGATCGAACACTGAAGCTTTCTTT	CASSPAGSNTEAFF
TRBV6-4	TRBJ1-2	few	NA	TGTGCCAGCAGTGCTTTCTTAACTATGACAGCTATCCTCTATGGCTACACCTTC	CASSAFLTMTAILYGYTF
TRBV2	TRBJ1-2	NA	NA	TGTGCCAGCTGCAATCCCCAGGGAAACTATGGCTACACCTTC	CASCNPQGNYGYTF
TRBV2	TRBJ2-6	few	NA	TGTGCCTTTTCCGACAGCTCTGGGGCCAACGTCCTGACTTTC	CAFSDSSGANVLTF
TRBV11-3	TRBJ2-7	NA	TRBD2	TGTGCCAGCAGCCAGGGACTAGCTGGCCGCGAGCAGTACTTC	CASSQGLAGREQYF
TRBV27	TRBJ1-2	NA	NA	TGTGCCAGCTGTTTTCCAGGGTTGGGCTACACCTTC	CASCFPGLGYTF
TRBV6-5	TRBJ2-1	NA	TRBD2	TGTGCCAGCAGCACGGGACTAGCGGGGGTTGGGGAGCAGTTCTTC	CASSTGLAGVGEQFF
TRBV19	TRBJ1-1	NA	NA	TGTGCCAGTAGTATTTTGAGTGAAGCTTTCTTT	CASSILSEAFF
TRBV19	TRBJ2-3	NA	TRBD2	TGTGCCAGTAGTATCAGGCGCGGGGGGACCCGTTCAGATACGCAGTATTTT	CASSIRRGGTRSDTQYF
TRBV10-2	TRBJ1-5	NA	TRBD1	TGCGCCAGCAGACCCGGACAGGGGAATCAGCCCCAGCATTTT	CASRPGQGNQPQHF
TRBV5-8	TRBJ2-7	NA	NA	TGTGCCGCCAAATGGAGGGGTACCTACGAGCAGTACTTC	CAAKWRGTYEQYF
TRBV29-1	TRBJ2-7	NA	TRBD2	TGCAGCGTTGGGAGCGGGGTAGCCTACGAGCAGTACTTC	CSVGSGVAYEQYF
TRBV6-1	TRBJ2-7	medium-sized	NA	TGTGCCAGCAGTGAAAAGATAATGGACAGCCCCTACGAGCAGTACTTC	CASSEKIMDSPYEQYF
TRBV7-8	TRBJ1-5	NA	NA	TGTGCCAGCAGCTTAGGATGGGGAGGGGGTCAGCCCCAGCATTTT	CASSLGWGGGQPQHF
TRBV5-1	TRBJ2-5	NA	NA	TGCGCCAGCAGCTTGCGGGGAGGTGGGGAGACCCAGTACTTC	CASSLRGGGETQYF